The rows below give T cell receptor beta chains drawn from one sample of a study of identical twins. TCRdb reanalysed the 5' RACE reads using MiXCR and keeps one entry per CDR3 protein. The data hold some 1,600,000 distinct CDR3 sequences, with roughly a third observed a single time. The sequencing input was cord blood. The source is a newborn girl in good health. The CDR3 runs from the conserved cysteine through the conserved F or W. D genes are given only for firm matches. Only part of the rows carry a size: once, few, many, or a class if the clone is expanded.

TRBJ1-5	.	TRBV5-5	.	CASSLWVTGNQPQHF	TGTGCCAGCAGCTTGTGGGTTACGGGCAATCAGCCCCAGCATTTT
TRBJ2-3	.	TRBV2	TRBD2	CASSPNLAGTSGSDTQYF	TGTGCCAGCAGCCCAAATTTAGCCGGGACTAGCGGGTCAGATACGCAGTATTTT
TRBJ1-1	.	TRBV27	TRBD1	CASSLWEGARVAEAFF	TGTGCCAGCAGTTTGTGGGAGGGGGCGAGGGTCGCTGAAGCTTTCTTT
TRBJ2-1	.	TRBV20-1	.	CSARDPLARGNEQFF	TGCAGTGCTAGAGATCCCCTAGCCCGGGGCAATGAGCAGTTCTTC
TRBJ1-2	many	TRBV7-9	TRBD1	CASSFEGGGQNGYTF	TGTGCCAGCAGCTTCGAAGGTGGGGGACAGAATGGCTACACCTTC
TRBJ2-1	.	TRBV12-3/TRBV12-4	.	CASSFGAAYNEQFF	TGTGCCAGCAGTTTCGGGGCGGCCTACAATGAGCAGTTCTTC
TRBJ1-2	few	TRBV7-9	.	CASSPLVDVYGYTF	TGTGCCAGCAGCCCACTTGTTGACGTCTATGGCTACACCTTC
TRBJ1-2	.	TRBV28	.	CASSWGHTNYGYTF	TGTGCCAGCAGTTGGGGGCATACTAACTATGGCTACACCTTC
TRBJ1-6	few	TRBV28	.	CASSFPKQGSLSPLHF	TGTGCCAGCAGTTTCCCGAAACAGGGTTCCCTTTCACCCCTCCACTTT
TRBJ2-1	few	TRBV11-2	TRBD1	CASSEEGGHNEQFF	TGTGCCAGCAGTGAGGAAGGGGGCCACAATGAGCAGTTCTTC
TRBJ2-1	many	TRBV29-1	.	CSVEVGKGRGPFNEQFF	TGCAGCGTTGAAGTAGGGAAGGGCCGGGGGCCTTTCAATGAGCAGTTCTTC
TRBJ2-5	few	TRBV20-1	.	CSASGGLWETQYF	TGCAGTGCTAGTGGGGGACTCTGGGAGACCCAGTACTTC
TRBJ1-2	few	TRBV6-5	.	CASAAGPFYGYTF	TGTGCCAGCGCAGCAGGCCCTTTCTATGGCTACACCTTC
TRBJ2-7	.	TRBV5-1	.	CASRLEGDEQYF	TGCGCCAGCAGACTTGAGGGGGACGAGCAGTACTTC
TRBJ1-2	few	TRBV3-1	.	CASSQDATNYGYTF	TGTGCCAGCAGCCAAGATGCGACAAACTATGGCTACACCTTC
TRBJ1-2	few	TRBV20-1	TRBD1	CSARFPQGAGGYTF	TGCAGTGCTAGATTCCCACAGGGGGCGGGTGGCTACACCTTC
TRBJ2-7	.	TRBV24-1	TRBD2	CATSDTTSGAYNEQYF	TGTGCCACCAGTGATACGACTAGCGGGGCCTACAATGAGCAGTACTTC